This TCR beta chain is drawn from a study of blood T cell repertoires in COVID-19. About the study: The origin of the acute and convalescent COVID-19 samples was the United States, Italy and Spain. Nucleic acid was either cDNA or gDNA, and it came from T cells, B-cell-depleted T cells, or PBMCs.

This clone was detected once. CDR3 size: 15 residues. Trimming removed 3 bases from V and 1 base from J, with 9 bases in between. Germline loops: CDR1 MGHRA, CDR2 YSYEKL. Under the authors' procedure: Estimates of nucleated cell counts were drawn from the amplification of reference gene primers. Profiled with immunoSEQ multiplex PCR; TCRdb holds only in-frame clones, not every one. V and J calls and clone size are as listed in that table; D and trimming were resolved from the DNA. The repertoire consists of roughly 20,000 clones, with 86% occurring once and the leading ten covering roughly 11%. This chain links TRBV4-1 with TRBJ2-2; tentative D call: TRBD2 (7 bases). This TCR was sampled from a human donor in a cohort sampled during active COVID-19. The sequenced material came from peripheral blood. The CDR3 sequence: CASSHGGQNTGELFF. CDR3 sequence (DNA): TGCGCCAGCAGCCACGGGGGGCAGAACACCGGGGAGCTGTTTTTT.